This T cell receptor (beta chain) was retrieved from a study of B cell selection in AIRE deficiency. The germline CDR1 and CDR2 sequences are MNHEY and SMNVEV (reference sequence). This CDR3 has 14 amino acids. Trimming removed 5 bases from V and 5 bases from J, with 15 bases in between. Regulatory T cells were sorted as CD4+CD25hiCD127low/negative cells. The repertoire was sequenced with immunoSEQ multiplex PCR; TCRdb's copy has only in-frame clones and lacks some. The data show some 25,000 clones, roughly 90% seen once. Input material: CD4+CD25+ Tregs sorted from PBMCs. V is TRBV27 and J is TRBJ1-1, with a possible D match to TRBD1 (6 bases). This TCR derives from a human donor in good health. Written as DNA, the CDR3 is TGTGCCAGCAGTCCCTACAGGGAAAGGACTGAAGCTTTCTTT. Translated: CASSPYRERTEAFF.